These 18 T cell receptor beta chains share one sample of origin, sequenced in a study of blood T cells in healthy people across ages. Combining a sample-barcoded 5' primer with a J-beta primer mix, a second PCR ran for 7 to 11 cycles. TCRdb re-analysed the 5' RACE reads in MiXCR, keeping a single row per CDR3 protein. The sample records about 580,000 distinct CDR3 sequences, about 45% being singletons. Sequenced material: blood. These receptor sequences come from an elderly man in good health.

The chain links TRBV12-3 or TRBV12-4 to TRBJ1-5; possible D gene TRBD1, 5 bases. The germline V and J ends were trimmed by 3 bases and 6 bases, with 12 bases remaining between them. The CDR3 is 14 amino acids. This CDR3 is CASSFTLRGQPQHF. DNA for the CDR3: TGTGCCAGCAGTTTCACCTTGAGGGGTCAGCCCCAGCATTTT.

This clonotype occurred a few times. V gene TRBV6-7 combines with J gene TRBJ1-1; maybe TRBD1 (5 bases). TRBV6-7 is given ORF status, its function remaining uncertain. The V and J ends lost 6 bases and 4 bases respectively, with 15 bases between them. The CDR3 contains 14 residues. CDR3 bases: TGTGCCAGCAGCCCGCCTAGGGGAGGCACTGAAGCTTTCTTT. Encoded protein: CASSPPRGGTEAFF.

This clonotype was observed a handful of times. The J gene is TRBJ2-3, the V gene TRBV7-9, with 8 bases that match TRBD1. Germline lookup yields CDR1 SEHNR and CDR2 FQNEAQ (reference sequence). The ends lost 3 bases at V and 5 bases at J; junction bases unmatched: 7. The CDR3 runs to 15 residues. In DNA, the CDR3 is TGTGCCAGCAGCTTCGCCAGGGGGCTTGGAGATACGCAGTATTTT. Protein product: CASSFARGLGDTQYF. Supplemented by reference TRBV7-9 and TRBJ2-3, the full variable domain reads DTGVSQNPRHKITKRGQNVTFRCDPISEHNRLYWYRQTLGQGPEFLTYFQNEAQLEKSRLLSDRFSAERPKGSFSTLEIQRTEQGDSAMYLCASSFARGLGDTQYFGPGTRLTVL.

In this sample, this clonotype turned up many times. J is TRBJ2-5 and V is TRBV7-9; D gene ambiguous. Germline CDR1 is SEHNR and CDR2 is FQNEAQ (reference sequence). Trimming took 6 bases from V and 3 from J, leaving 5 bases between them. This CDR3 has 11 amino acids. The CDR3 is CASSLKETQYF. CDR3 sequence (DNA): TGTGCCAGCAGTTTAAAAGAGACCCAGTACTTC.

This clonotype was recorded many times. The rearrangement joins TRBV29-1 to TRBJ2-7; D assignment may be TRBD1 or TRBD2 (5 bases each). The germline V gene encodes CDR1 SQVTM and CDR2 ANQGSEA. The CDR3 covers 13 residues. V lost 7 bases and J lost 5, with 18 bases in between. The CDR3 spells CSALPGRGNEQYF. CDR3 bases: TGCAGCGCATTACCGGGACGGGGAAACGAGCAGTACTTC.

This clonotype occurred a few times. The chain couples TRBV9 to TRBJ2-7, with D possibly TRBD1 on 6 matching bases. Germline V gene lookup returns CDR1 SGDLS and CDR2 YYNGEE. V was shortened by 7 bases and J by 3 bases, with 14 bases between the two germline ends. This CDR3 has 13 amino acids. CDR3 bases: TGTGCCAGCCCGCGGACAGAAAGCTACGAGCAGTACTTC. Translation: CASPRTESYEQYF.

The V gene is TRBV7-2, the J gene TRBJ2-7; tentative D call: TRBD1 (6 bases). V lost 2 bases, J lost 7 bases, and 21 bases lay in between. CDR3 length: 16 residues. Germline CDR1 is SGHTA and CDR2 is FQGNSA. The CDR3 sequence is CASSLQGPFKGGEQYF. The CDR3 DNA follows: TGTGCCAGCAGCTTACAGGGGCCATTCAAGGGCGGGGAGCAGTACTTC.

The chain couples TRBV7-9 to TRBJ2-1; TRBD1 agrees at 8 bases. CDR3 length: 16 amino acids. Unmatched junction bases numbered 8, after V lost 5 bases and J lost 2 bases. Germline values: CDR1 SEHNR, CDR2 FQNEAQ (reference sequence). The CDR3 region is CASSDPDRVTYNEQFF. DNA of the CDR3: TGTGCCAGCAGCGACCCGGACAGGGTGACCTACAATGAGCAGTTCTTC.

The table lists this clonotype with a few counts. The V call is TRBV7-3, the J call TRBJ2-7, with D perhaps matching TRBD2 (6 bases). The CDR3 runs to 14 residues. Trimming left V 4 bases short and J 6 bases short, with 16 bases between. Germline CDR1 reads SGHTA; CDR2 reads FQGTGA. CDR3 residues: CASSSTPGLTEQYF. The CDR3 DNA reads as TGTGCCAGCAGCTCCACACCGGGACTTACCGAGCAGTACTTC.

This chain joins TRBV7-3 and TRBJ2-1; the D is unclear. This CDR3 region has 15 residues. The germline gives CDR1 SGHTA, CDR2 FQGTGA. V gave up 1 base and J gave up 2 bases, with 9 bases separating them. The CDR3 protein is CASSLKSPAYNEQFF. CDR3 DNA sequence: TGTGCCAGCAGCTTAAAGTCACCCGCCTACAATGAGCAGTTCTTC.

The DNA of the CDR3 is TGTGCCAGCACCCCTTTAACTGAAGCTTTCTTT. Protein product: CASTPLTEAFF. The chain uses TRBV12-3 or TRBV12-4 and TRBJ1-1; D call uncertain. This CDR3 is 11 amino acids long. V lost 7 bases and J lost 5, with 8 bases in between.

With regard to this clonotype: A read error may explain this, as a much larger clone is one base away. This chain joins TRBV6-6 and TRBJ2-7; tentatively, D is TRBD1 or TRBD2 (5 bases each). CDR1 and CDR2 from the germline V gene are MNHNY and SVGAGI (reference sequence). The V and J ends lost 0 bases and 7 bases respectively, with 22 bases between them. CDR3 size: 17 residues. This CDR3 reads CASSYSRGIPSYNEQYF. In DNA, the CDR3 is TGTGCCAGCAGTTACTCGAGGGGCATACCCTCCTACAATGAGCAGTACTTC.

This chain links TRBV4-1 with TRBJ2-4; 8 bases match TRBD1. The CDR3 runs 12 residues. CDR1 is MGHRA, CDR2 YSYEKL, per germline. The V segment lost 6 bases and the J segment 13 bases; nucleotides outside the gene matches: 8. The CDR3 sequence is CASRGQGSAQYF. For the CDR3, the DNA is TGCGCCAGCAGAGGACAGGGAAGCGCGCAGTACTTC.

A note on this clonotype: At one boundary the junction diverges from the germline segment, which might be a read error. The gene calls are TRBV12-3 or TRBV12-4 and TRBJ1-6; 8 positions match TRBD1. The CDR3 loop spans 14 amino acids. CDR3 loop: CASSFSGGGSPPHF. The CDR3 region has the DNA TGTGCCAGCAGTTTCTCAGGGGGCGGTTCACCCCCCCACTTT.

The chain recombines TRBV2 with TRBJ2-7; tentatively, D is TRBD1 or TRBD2 (5 bases each). V lost 6 bases to trimming and J lost 7 bases, with 16 bases between them. The germline CDR1 and CDR2 sequences are SNHLY and FYNNEI. CDR3 size: 13 residues. The CDR3 reads CASSAGAGFEQYF. CDR3 DNA: TGTGCCAGCAGCGCCGGGGCGGGTTTTGAGCAGTACTTC.

The chain links TRBV6-2 or TRBV6-3 to TRBJ2-2; tentatively, D is TRBD2 (6 bases). V dropped 6 bases and J dropped 5 bases, with 19 bases sitting between them. From germline, CDR1 is MNHEY and CDR2 SVGEGT. CDR3 size: 16 residues. The CDR3 DNA follows: TGTGCCAGCAGCAACGGAGGGGCCCCTAAGACCGGGGAGCTGTTTTTT. Translated, it gives CASSNGGAPKTGELFF.

This sequence joins TRBV12-3 or TRBV12-4 and TRBJ2-7; D is perhaps TRBD2 (5 bases). The V gene lost 8 bases and the J gene lost 3 bases, with 8 bases spanning the gap. This CDR3 comprises 11 residues. The CDR3 DNA reads as TGTGCCAGCGGGAGAAGCTACGAGCAGTACTTC. It codes for CASGRSYEQYF.

The CDR3 DNA sequence: TGTGCCAGCTCACCGCAGGGGCAATGGACAGTTTCAGCTTTCTTT. Its protein product is CASSPQGQWTVSAFF. The rearrangement joins TRBV18 to TRBJ1-1, with a tentative D call TRBD1 (6 bases). Trimming left V 3 bases short and J 10 bases short, with 21 bases between. This CDR3 region has 15 residues. Germline V CDR1 and CDR2: KGHSH, LQKENI.